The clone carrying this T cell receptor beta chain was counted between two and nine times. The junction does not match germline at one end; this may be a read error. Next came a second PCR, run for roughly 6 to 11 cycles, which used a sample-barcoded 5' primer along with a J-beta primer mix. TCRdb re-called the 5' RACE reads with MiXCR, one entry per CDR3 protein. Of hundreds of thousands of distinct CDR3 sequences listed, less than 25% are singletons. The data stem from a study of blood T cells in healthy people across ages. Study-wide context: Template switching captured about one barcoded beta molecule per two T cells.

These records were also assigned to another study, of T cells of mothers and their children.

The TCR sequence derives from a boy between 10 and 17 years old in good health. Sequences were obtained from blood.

CDR3 loop: CASSLGRSPGLFF. CDR3 DNA: TGTGCCAGCAGCTTAGGAAGGTCCCCAGGCCTGTTCTTC. This sequence joins TRBV13 and TRBJ2-5; unclear D gene. The length of the CDR3 is 13 residues. CDR1 and CDR2 (germline): PRHDT, FYEKMQ (reference sequence).